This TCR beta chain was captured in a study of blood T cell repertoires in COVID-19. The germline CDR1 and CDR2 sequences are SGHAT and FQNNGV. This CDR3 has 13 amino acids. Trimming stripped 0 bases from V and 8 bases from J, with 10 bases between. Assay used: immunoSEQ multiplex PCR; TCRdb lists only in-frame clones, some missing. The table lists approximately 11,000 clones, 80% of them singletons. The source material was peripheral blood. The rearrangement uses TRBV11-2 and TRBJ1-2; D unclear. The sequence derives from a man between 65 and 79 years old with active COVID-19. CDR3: CASSLDRWRGYTF. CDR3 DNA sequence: TGTGCCAGCAGCTTAGATAGGTGGAGGGGCTACACCTTC.